These 6 T cell receptor beta chains came from one sample sequenced in a study of blood T cell repertoires in COVID-19. Profiled with immunoSEQ multiplex PCR; TCRdb holds only in-frame clones, not every one. There are a few hundred thousand clones in the sample; about 88% occur only once, and approximately 1.8% lies in the top ten. The sample taken for sequencing was peripheral blood. The receptors were sampled from a man between 70 and 80 years old with acute or convalescent COVID-19.

CDR3 DNA: TGCGCCAGCAGCCGTGACAGGGGGGACAATGAGCAGTTCTTC. It encodes CASSRDRGDNEQFF. The chain employs TRBV5-1 and TRBJ2-1; 9 bases align to TRBD1. The length of the CDR3 is 14 residues. CDR1 and CDR2 (germline): SGHRS, YFSETQ. Trimming at V came to 4 bases and at J to 5 bases, leaving 4 bases not matched to a gene.

The chain joins TRBV29-1 to TRBJ2-3, with 10 nucleotides matching TRBD2. Trimming cost V 7 bases and J 1 base; bases outside gene matches: 2. Germline CDR1 and CDR2: SQVTM and ANQGSEA. CDR3 length: 13 amino acids. CDR3 residues: CSGTSGGTDTQYF. The DNA for the CDR3 is TGCAGCGGGACTAGCGGAGGCACAGATACGCAGTATTTT.

The gene calls are TRBV6-6 and TRBJ1-5; TRBD1 might be the D (5 bases). Trimming took 2 bases from V and 2 from J, leaving 10 bases between them. This CDR3 spans 15 amino acids. Germline V gene sequence: CDR1 MNHNY, CDR2 SVGAGI (reference sequence). For the CDR3, the DNA is TGTGCCAGCAGTTACATAGGGGCAGGCAATCAGCCCCAGCATTTT. This sequence encodes CASSYIGAGNQPQHF.

The chain links TRBV6-5 to TRBJ1-6; 7 nucleotides agree with TRBD1. The CDR3 spans 14 residues. The V gene's germline CDR1 is MNHEY and CDR2 SVGAGI. J lost 8 bases, V lost 6 bases, and 7 bases had no gene match. This CDR3 is CASSYDRADSPLHF. The CDR3 region has the DNA TGTGCCAGCAGCTATGACAGGGCTGATTCACCCCTCCACTTT.

The chain carries TRBV28 and TRBJ2-7, with TRBD2 matching over 8 bases. Germline lookup yields CDR1 MDHEN and CDR2 SYDVKM. The CDR3 runs to 15 residues. The junction had 9 bases not matched to a gene; V was cut back by 6 bases and J by 2 bases. CDR3: CASSPSGRGAYEQYF. CDR3 bases: TGTGCCAGCAGCCCGAGCGGGAGAGGAGCCTACGAGCAGTACTTC. Full variable domain (outside the CDR3, taken from reference TRBV28 and TRBJ2-7): DVKVTQSSRYLVKRTGEKVFLECVQDMDHENMFWYRQDPGLGLRLIYFSYDVKMKEKGDIPEGYSVSREKKERFSLILESASTNQTSMYLCASSPSGRGAYEQYFGPGTRLTVT.

This chain joins TRBV7-3 and TRBJ1-4; D uncertain. V was cut by 0 bases and J by 7 bases, with 12 bases left in between. The CDR3 loop spans 15 amino acids. Germline CDR1 SGHTA, CDR2 FQGTGA. This CDR3 reads CASSLTSDPGEKLFF. In DNA form, the CDR3 reads TGTGCCAGCAGCTTAACGTCCGACCCGGGTGAAAAACTGTTTTTT.